These 23 T cell receptor beta chains were all obtained from the same sample, sequenced in a study of T cell responses to AZD1222 COVID-19 vaccine. Only in-frame clones appear in the TCRdb table, and some are missing; sequencing was by immunoSEQ multiplex PCR. The sample consists of 65,000 to 95,000 clones, approximately 85% of them appearing once. Sequencing used peripheral blood, obtained 28 days after the second AZD1222 dose. These receptors originate from an adult who received the AZD1222 COVID-19 vaccine.

This clone appeared once. The J gene is TRBJ2-7, the V gene TRBV7-9; D is tentatively TRBD1 or TRBD2 (5 bases each). The V end lost 3 bases, the J end lost 6 bases, and 18 bases lay between the germline ends. CDR1 and CDR2 from the germline V gene are SEHNR and FQNEAQ (reference sequence). This CDR3 region has 15 residues. CDR3 DNA sequence: TGTGCCAGCAGCTTTCTGGCCGGGACCGTTCTCGAGCAGTACTTC. Protein product: CASSFLAGTVLEQYF.

This clone has just a few counts. The rearrangement links TRBV27 to TRBJ2-7, with 10 bases fitting TRBD1. V lost 6 bases to trimming and J lost 8 bases; unmatched junction nucleotides: 13. This CDR3 has 15 amino acids. From germline, CDR1 is MNHEY and CDR2 SMNVEV (reference sequence). The CDR3 DNA reads as TGTGCCAGCAGAGAGCTGGGGACAGGGGACTTAAAGCAGTACTTC. It translates to CASRELGTGDLKQYF.

The chain has TRBV27 and TRBJ1-6; D may be TRBD1 (6 bases). Germline-derived CDR1 and CDR2 are MNHEY and SMNVEV (reference sequence). V shed 1 base and J shed 6 bases, with 22 bases lying between them. The length of the CDR3 is 19 residues. CDR3 sequence: CASSLWWSDRRLGNSPLHF. As DNA, the CDR3 is TGTGCCAGCAGTTTATGGTGGTCTGACAGGCGCCTAGGTAATTCACCCCTCCACTTT.

The chain recombines TRBV14 with TRBJ1-6, with unresolved D. The CDR3 runs 15 residues. The V end lost 1 base, the J end lost 10 bases, and 14 bases lay between the germline ends. Germline V CDR1 and CDR2: SGHDN, FVKESK. This chain's CDR3 is CASSQVRGSGSPLHF. The DNA of the CDR3 is TGTGCCAGCAGCCAAGTTCGGGGTTCGGGGTCACCCCTCCACTTT.

The chain carries TRBV2 and TRBJ2-3, with a weak D call TRBD2 (5 bases). Per the germline V gene, CDR1 is SNHLY and CDR2 is FYNNEI. This CDR3 has 16 residues. V was shortened by 5 bases and J by 0 bases, with 15 bases between the two germline ends. The CDR3 region is CASSPTAGTSTDTQYF. The CDR3 DNA is TGTGCCAGCAGTCCGACGGCGGGTACTAGCACAGATACGCAGTATTTT.

This chain connects TRBV29-1 to TRBJ2-7; TRBD1 aligns across 9 bases. Germline V gives CDR1 SQVTM, CDR2 ANQGSEA. Trimming took 1 base from V and 1 from J; bases not matched to a gene: 5. The CDR3 covers 15 residues. The CDR3 is CSVEVVGTGSYEQYF. Written as DNA, the CDR3 is TGCAGCGTTGAAGTAGTAGGGACAGGGTCCTACGAGCAGTACTTC.

V usage is TRBV19 and J usage is TRBJ2-2; D is possibly TRBD1 (5 bases). The CDR3 totals 15 residues. Germline V gene data show CDR1 as LNHDA and CDR2 as SQIVND (reference sequence). Trimming took off 1 base at V and 5 bases at J, with 11 bases between the two ends. CDR3 nucleotide sequence: TGTGCCAGTAGTATAGCCAGGGTCCGGACCGGGGAGCTGTTTTTT. Amino acids: CASSIARVRTGELFF.

The J gene is TRBJ1-2, the V gene TRBV3-1 (or the pseudogene TRBV3-2); TRBD1 agrees at 8 bases. With 4 bases clipped from V and 1 base from J, the junction kept 11 bases outside the gene matches. The CDR3 is 17 amino acids. Per germline, CDR1 LGHDT and CDR2 YNNKEL (reference sequence). This CDR3 reads CASSLNRRTGNNYGYTF. DNA of the CDR3: TGTGCCAGCAGCCTCAACCGACGGACAGGGAATAACTATGGCTACACCTTC.

This clone occurred once. V and J are TRBV28 and TRBJ1-3; D is undetermined. Per the germline V gene, CDR1 is MDHEN and CDR2 is SYDVKM. The CDR3 sequence is 13 residues long. Trimming stripped 6 bases from V and 0 bases from J, with 6 bases between. CDR3 sequence: CASRGRSGNTIYF. For the CDR3, the DNA is TGTGCCAGCAGGGGCCGCTCTGGAAACACCATATATTTT.

The chain uses TRBV5-5 and TRBJ1-2; TRBD1 might be the D (6 bases). Trimming left V 5 bases short and J 3 bases short, with 14 bases between. Germline V gene sequence: CDR1 SGHKS, CDR2 YYEKEE (reference sequence). The CDR3 runs 14 residues. CDR3 nucleotides: TGTGCCAGCAGGTTAGGGGGTACCGACTATGGCTACACCTTC. It is translated as CASRLGGTDYGYTF.

The chain employs TRBV28 and TRBJ1-5, with 7 bases lining up with TRBD1. CDR1 and CDR2 (germline): MDHEN, SYDVKM. Germline trimming cut 6 bases from V and 5 bases from J; bases unmatched to any gene: 10. The CDR3 totals 15 residues. The CDR3 DNA follows: TGTGCCAGCAGCTTAGGGACAGCTACACATCAGCCCCAGCATTTT. Amino acids: CASSLGTATHQPQHF.

The V and J genes are TRBV6-5 and TRBJ1-1, with a possible D match to TRBD1 (6 bases). The CDR3 totals 14 residues. V gave up 7 bases and J gave up 0 bases, with 12 bases separating them. Germline V gene lookup returns CDR1 MNHEY and CDR2 SVGAGI. CDR3 residues: CASTTGGMNTEAFF. Written as DNA, the CDR3 is TGTGCCAGCACTACCGGGGGCATGAACACTGAAGCTTTCTTT.

V is TRBV9 and J is TRBJ1-6, with a tentative D call TRBD1 (5 bases). The CDR3 is made up of 13 amino acids. Germline lookup yields CDR1 SGDLS and CDR2 YYNGEE. Trimming removed 4 bases at V and 8 bases at J, with 10 bases between. CDR3 amino acids: CASSPGTHSPLHF. CDR3 sequence (DNA): TGTGCCAGCAGCCCCGGGACCCATTCACCCCTCCACTTT.

The V call is TRBV5-1, the J call TRBJ2-1, with TRBD1 matching 8 bases. The germline CDR1 and CDR2 sequences are SGHRS and YFSETQ. V was clipped by 2 bases and J by 6 bases; unmatched bases: 7. The CDR3 totals 15 residues. The CDR3 bases are TGCGCCAGCAGCTTTAATCCGACAGGGGTCAATGAGCAGTTCTTC. Translated: CASSFNPTGVNEQFF. Full variable domain (remainder filled in from reference TRBV5-1 and TRBJ2-1): KAGVTQTPRYLIKTRGQQVTLSCSPISGHRSVSWYQQTPGQGLQFLFEYFSETQRNKGNFPGRFSGRQFSNSRSEMNVSTLELGDSALYLCASSFNPTGVNEQFFGPGTRLTVL.

The chain is built from TRBV19 and TRBJ2-7, with 8 bases matching TRBD1. The CDR3 length is 17 residues. Germline-derived CDR1 and CDR2 are LNHDA and SQIVND (reference sequence). Trimming took 5 bases from V and 0 from J; bases not matched to a gene: 12. CDR3 coding DNA: TGTGCCAGTAGTCCTAATGGGGGGACAGGAATCTCCTACGAGCAGTACTTC. Translating gives CASSPNGGTGISYEQYF.

This clone came up once. The rearrangement joins TRBV9 to TRBJ2-2; 7 bases are a match to TRBD1. The CDR3 has 15 residues. Germline assignment: CDR1 SGDLS and CDR2 YYNGEE. V dropped 3 bases and J dropped 6; count of bases not matched to a gene: 8. CDR3 protein: CASSARVQGSGELFF. In DNA, the CDR3 is TGTGCCAGCAGCGCCCGAGTACAGGGGTCCGGGGAGCTGTTTTTT.

CDR3 residues: CSASSPFSGANVLTF. The CDR3 nucleotides read TGCAGTGCTAGTTCTCCATTCTCTGGGGCCAACGTCCTGACTTTC. This chain links TRBV20-1 with TRBJ2-6; D gene ambiguous. The CDR3 extends over 15 amino acids. V gave up 3 bases and J gave up 0 bases, with 9 bases separating them. The germline CDR1 and CDR2 sequences are DFQATT and SNEGSKA (reference sequence).

The chain uses TRBV11-2 and TRBJ1-1, with 8 bases fitting TRBD1. CDR1 and CDR2 (germline): SGHAT, FQNNGV. V lost 5 bases, J lost 0 bases, and 5 bases stayed unmatched. CDR3 length equals 15 residues. The CDR3 sequence is CASSPRTGMNTEAFF. DNA for the CDR3: TGTGCCAGCAGCCCTCGGACAGGGATGAACACTGAAGCTTTCTTT. The full variable domain, in which reference TRBV11-2 and TRBJ1-1 provide the parts outside the CDR3, is EAGVAQSPRYKIIEKRQSVAFWCNPISGHATLYWYQQILGQGPKLLIQFQNNGVVDDSQLPKDRFSAERLKGVDSTLKIQPAKLEDSAVYLCASSPRTGMNTEAFFGQGTRLTVV.

The rearrangement uses TRBV6-5 and TRBJ1-5; D gene unclear. Trimming left V 0 bases short and J 3 bases short, with 12 bases between. The germline CDR1 and CDR2 sequences are MNHEY and SVGAGI. The CDR3 is 16 amino acids. CDR3 DNA sequence: TGTGCCAGCAGTTACTCGACTCCGGCAAACAATCAGCCCCAGCATTTT. It is translated as CASSYSTPANNQPQHF.

The chain recombines TRBV3-1 (or the pseudogene TRBV3-2) with TRBJ1-4; a possible D gene is TRBD1 (6 bases). V lost 2 bases and J lost 8, with 15 bases in between. Germline-derived CDR1 and CDR2 are LGHDT and YNNKEL (reference sequence). This CDR3 is 15 amino acids long. In DNA, the CDR3 is TGTGCCAGCAGCCAAAGAGGGCCAGGGGACGAAAAACTGTTTTTT. Its protein is CASSQRGPGDEKLFF.

The chain has TRBV27 and TRBJ2-1; possibly TRBD1 for D (8 bases). Deletions cut 8 bases from V and 4 bases from J, with 15 bases between. Germline V gene sequence: CDR1 MNHEY, CDR2 SMNVEV (reference sequence). The CDR3 is 14 residues long. The CDR3 DNA reads as TGTGCCAGCGCAGCGGGACAGGTATACAATGAGCAGTTCTTC. This encodes CASAAGQVYNEQFF.

The chain employs TRBV7-9 and TRBJ1-2, with D perhaps matching TRBD1 (6 bases). Germline values: CDR1 SEHNR, CDR2 FQNEAQ (reference sequence). CDR3 length equals 14 residues. The V gene lost 1 base and the J gene lost 8 bases, with 14 bases spanning the gap. The CDR3 here is CASSLVTGMYGYTF. Written as DNA, the CDR3 is TGTGCCAGCAGCTTAGTAACAGGGATGTACGGCTACACCTTC. Complete variable domain (other parts from reference TRBV7-9 and TRBJ1-2): DTGVSQNPRHKITKRGQNVTFRCDPISEHNRLYWYRQTLGQGPEFLTYFQNEAQLEKSRLLSDRFSAERPKGSFSTLEIQRTEQGDSAMYLCASSLVTGMYGYTFGSGTRLTVV.

This clone was picked up a small number of times. V is TRBV3-1 (or the pseudogene TRBV3-2) and J is TRBJ2-5; the D is unclear. The germline V gene encodes CDR1 LGHDT and CDR2 YNNKEL (reference sequence). The V end lost 2 bases, the J end lost 4 bases, and 11 bases lay between the germline ends. This CDR3 contains 14 residues. The CDR3 protein is CASSQKGIGETQYF. The DNA of the CDR3 is TGTGCCAGCAGCCAAAAAGGGATTGGAGAGACCCAGTACTTC.